The rows below give T cell receptor beta chains drawn from one sample of a study of cytomegalovirus exposure and HLA in healthy donors. Method: immunoSEQ multiplex PCR; TCRdb's copy keeps in-frame clones and lacks some. The sample contains 96,000 or so clones, approximately 74% of which appear only once. The sample taken for sequencing was PBMCs. Receptors were obtained from a female donor in good health and CMV-seropositive. Both conserved end residues are part of each CDR3. The D gene is left open where the match is weak. Clone size is given for some rows only: seen once, a few or many times, or a class if the clone is expanded.

v_gene	abundance	j_gene	len	d_gene	CDR3nt	CDR3aa
TRBV7-2	-	TRBJ1-1	13	TRBD1	TGTGCCAGCAGCTTAGGACAGGGTACTGAAGCTTTCTTT	CASSLGQGTEAFF
TRBV5-5	few	TRBJ1-1	13	TRBD1	TGTGCCAGCAGCCCGGAAATGACAGGGAGAGCTTTCTTT	CASSPEMTGRAFF
TRBV2	-	TRBJ2-1	16	TRBD2	TGTGCCAGCAGTCCTAAACTACTAGCGGGAGGGAATGAGCAGTTCTTC	CASSPKLLAGGNEQFF
TRBV4-3	-	TRBJ2-7	15	-	TGCGCCAGCAGCCAAGACACCAGGGTGGTCTACGAGCAGTACTTC	CASSQDTRVVYEQYF
TRBV4-1	-	TRBJ1-2	14	-	TGCGCCAGCAGCCCCCAACGGGGTAACTATGGCTACACCTTC	CASSPQRGNYGYTF
TRBV5-1	-	TRBJ2-7	14	TRBD2	TGCGCCAGCAGCCTAGCGGGCGTACCCTACGAGCAGTACTTC	CASSLAGVPYEQYF
TRBV18	-	TRBJ2-7	16	-	TGTGCCAGCTCACCATTTACAGGGTCCCTCTCCTACGAGCAGTACTTC	CASSPFTGSLSYEQYF
TRBV30	-	TRBJ1-3	15	-	TGTGCCTGGAGTCTCGGACAAGTCTCTGGAAACACCATATATTTT	CAWSLGQVSGNTIYF
TRBV2	-	TRBJ2-7	17	TRBD1	TGTGCCAGCAGTGCAAGGGCCGGGACAGGCAAACCCTACGAGCAGTACTTC	CASSARAGTGKPYEQYF
TRBV30	once	TRBJ1-2	14	-	TGTGCCTGGAAGCCCGACAGCCGCGGCTATGGCTACACCTTC	CAWKPDSRGYGYTF
TRBV11-2	-	TRBJ2-7	13	-	TGTGCCAGCAGCAACAACGCCAGGTACGAGCAGTACTTC	CASSNNARYEQYF
TRBV28	few	TRBJ1-1	15	TRBD1	TGTGCCAGCAGACACCTCACACAGGGGCCCACTGAAGCTTTCTTT	CASRHLTQGPTEAFF
TRBV7-3	few	TRBJ2-1	13	-	TGTGCCAGCACCCCGAGCTCCTACAATGAGCAGTTCTTC	CASTPSSYNEQFF
TRBV29-1	few	TRBJ1-1	11	-	TGCAGCGTCGCGGGGTTTGGTGAAGCTTTCTTT	CSVAGFGEAFF
TRBV30	-	TRBJ2-7	14	-	TGTGCCTGGAGTGTCGACAGTAGCTCCTACGAGCAGTACTTC	CAWSVDSSSYEQYF
TRBV5-6	-	TRBJ2-2	14	TRBD1	TGTGCCAGCAGCTATGGACAGGGGACCGGGGAGCTGTTTTTT	CASSYGQGTGELFF
TRBV30	-	TRBJ1-2	11	TRBD1	TGTGCCTTGGACAGGGACGCGTCCGGGGCCTTC	CALDRDASGAF
TRBV6-5	once	TRBJ1-3	16	-	TGTGCCAGCAGTTACGGGGGGAGTAAAGCTGGAAACACCATATATTTT	CASSYGGSKAGNTIYF